These 25 T cell receptor beta chains share one sample of origin, sequenced in a study of identifying expanded T cells in peripheral blood (dated by TCRdb to about 2019). Library prep was done by the immunoSEQ multiplex PCR assay. TCRdb provides this immuneACCESS table in a form limited to in-frame rearrangements. Some clones are lacking; in checked studies, under half of them reflect an unresolved V gene, and why the rest are absent is not known. The sample contains about 94,000 clones, roughly 86% of them found a single time. The top ten clones comprise less than 6% of the sample. Sequenced sample: blood. These receptors all stem from a person aged 18 to 70 in good health.

This clone is a singleton in its sample. This chain joins TRBV18 and TRBJ2-3; possible D gene TRBD1, 5 bases. The germline V and J ends were trimmed by 5 bases and 2 bases, with 8 bases remaining between them. The germline V gene has CDR1 KGHSH and CDR2 LQKENI. The CDR3 is 13 residues long. CDR3 sequence reads: CASSKGFTDTQYF. The CDR3 DNA is TGTGCCAGCTCAAAGGGGTTCACAGATACGCAGTATTTT.

This rearrangement joins TRBV7-8 to TRBJ2-1, with TRBD2 identical over 7 bases. Trimming removed 5 bases from V and 3 bases from J; junction bases left unmatched: 7. Germline V gene sequence: CDR1 SGHVS, CDR2 FQNEAQ. The length of the CDR3 is 15 residues. CDR3 loop: CASSPPGLNYNEQFF. The DNA of the CDR3 is TGTGCCAGCAGCCCCCCGGGACTAAACTACAATGAGCAGTTCTTC.

In this sample, this clone turned up once. The chain is built from TRBV19 and TRBJ1-4; TRBD1 agrees at 8 bases. CDR3 length: 16 amino acids. The junction had 6 bases not matched to a gene; V was cut back by 3 bases and J by 3 bases. Germline CDR1 reads LNHDA; CDR2 reads SQIVND (reference sequence). CDR3 DNA sequence: TGTGCCAGTAGTATGGGCAGGGGGCTTCCTAATGAAAAACTGTTTTTT. This gives the protein CASSMGRGLPNEKLFF.

The rearrangement uses TRBV5-5 and TRBJ1-2; D gene unclear. CDR3 length: 14 residues. CDR1 is SGHKS and CDR2 is YYEKEE in the germline V gene (reference sequence). V dropped 2 bases and J dropped 0 bases, with 8 bases sitting between them. CDR3 in amino acids: CASSLGSANYGYTF. In DNA, the CDR3 is TGTGCCAGCAGCTTAGGGTCAGCTAACTATGGCTACACCTTC. Variable domain in full (rest from reference TRBV5-5 and TRBJ1-2): DAGVTQSPTHLIKTRGQQVTLRCSPISGHKSVSWYQQVLGQGPQFIFQYYEKEERGRGNFPDRFSARQFPNYSSELNVNALLLGDSALYLCASSLGSANYGYTFGSGTRLTVV.

This clone was seen a handful of times. CDR3 residues: CASSVGTGGDYEQYF. The CDR3 bases are TGTGCCAGTAGTGTCGGGACAGGCGGGGACTACGAGCAGTACTTC. The chain employs TRBV19 and TRBJ2-7; TRBD1 matches at 8 bases. CDR1 and CDR2 from the germline V gene are LNHDA and SQIVND (reference sequence). The CDR3 runs 15 residues. The V and J ends lost 5 bases and 3 bases, in that order; junction bases with no gene match: 9.

The chain couples TRBV7-8 to TRBJ2-2; TRBD2 agrees at 7 bases. Germline V gives CDR1 SGHVS, CDR2 FQNEAQ. The CDR3 totals 14 residues. With 3 bases clipped from V and 7 bases from J, the junction kept 5 bases outside the gene matches. This chain's CDR3 is CASSFKGGGGELFF. DNA for the CDR3: TGTGCCAGCAGCTTTAAAGGCGGGGGCGGGGAGCTGTTTTTT.

This clone was seen a single time. J is TRBJ1-1 and V is TRBV5-1; D is undetermined. The CDR3 runs to 14 residues. Trimming left V 7 bases short and J 1 base short, with 14 bases between. The germline gives CDR1 SGHRS, CDR2 YFSETQ. The CDR3 DNA follows: TGCGCCAGCTCCTCAAATCCGGGGAACACTGAAGCTTTCTTT. Translation: CASSSNPGNTEAFF.

This rearrangement joins TRBV5-1 to TRBJ2-3; D is perhaps TRBD2 (5 bases). The ends were cut back, 6 bases at V and 1 base at J, with 18 bases in the middle. The V gene's germline CDR1 is SGHRS and CDR2 YFSETQ. The CDR3 has 16 residues. CDR3 coding DNA: TGCGCCAGCACCCGGATAGGGAGTCTGGGCACAGATACGCAGTATTTT. Its protein product is CASTRIGSLGTDTQYF.

In this sample, this clone turned up once. V is TRBV11-3 and J is TRBJ2-2, with a tentative D call TRBD1 (6 bases). V was trimmed by 5 bases and J by 1 base, leaving 14 bases between them. CDR3 length: 16 amino acids. The germline gives CDR1 SGHNT, CDR2 YENEEA. The CDR3 sequence: CASSKQGSVNTGELFF. Here the CDR3 DNA reads TGTGCCAGCAGCAAACAGGGCTCCGTGAACACCGGGGAGCTGTTTTTT.

The chain couples TRBV2 to TRBJ2-5; D remains unclear. Trimming stripped 7 bases from V and 5 bases from J, with 11 bases between. Germline V gene lookup returns CDR1 SNHLY and CDR2 FYNNEI. The CDR3 length is 12 residues. CDR3 sequence reads: CASKGSAETQYF. The CDR3 DNA follows: TGTGCCAGCAAGGGAAGCGCCGAGACCCAGTACTTC.

CDR3 nucleotides: TGTGCCAGCAGTGTTTCTAGCGGGGGGGTACAAGAGACCCAGTACTTC. Translation: CASSVSSGGVQETQYF. The chain carries TRBV6-1 and TRBJ2-5; TRBD2 agrees at 12 bases. CDR3 size: 16 residues. Looked up from germline, CDR1 is MNHNS and CDR2 is SASEGT. V dropped 4 bases and J dropped 2; count of bases not matched to a gene: 5.

CDR3 coding DNA: TGTGCCAGCAGTTTGACCAGGGTTCGGCAGTCCTACGAGCAGTACTTC. This translates into CASSLTRVRQSYEQYF. The V call is TRBV27, the J call TRBJ2-7; possible D gene TRBD1, 5 bases. The germline gives CDR1 MNHEY, CDR2 SMNVEV (reference sequence). V shed 3 bases and J shed 1 base, with 16 bases lying between them. This CDR3 region has 16 residues.

This clone has a single count. V is TRBV5-1 and J is TRBJ2-6; TRBD1 matches 10 bases. J lost 2 bases, V lost 4 bases, and 12 bases had no gene match. The CDR3 spans 19 residues. In germline, CDR1 is SGHRS, CDR2 YFSETQ. The CDR3 coding sequence is TGCGCCAGCAGCGTAAGGGGACAGGGGCTCGGAGCTGGGGCCAACGTCCTGACTTTC. This codes for CASSVRGQGLGAGANVLTF.

This rearrangement joins TRBV18 to TRBJ1-4; tentatively, D is TRBD1 (6 bases). V was shortened by 3 bases and J by 3 bases, with 8 bases between the two germline ends. The CDR3 is made up of 14 amino acids. Germline V gives CDR1 KGHSH, CDR2 LQKENI. The CDR3 bases are TGTGCCAGCTCACCGGGGGCCTCTAATGAAAAACTGTTTTTT. Translation gives CASSPGASNEKLFF.

CDR3 protein: CASSERTGINTEAFF. Here the CDR3 DNA reads TGCGCCAGCAGTGAGAGGACAGGAATAAACACTGAAGCTTTCTTT. This chain uses TRBV10-1 with TRBJ1-1, with 7 nucleotides matching TRBD1. The germline CDR1 and CDR2 sequences are WNHNN and SYGVQD (reference sequence). J lost 2 bases, V lost 2 bases, and 5 bases had no gene match. The CDR3 is 15 amino acids.

V usage is TRBV5-1 and J usage is TRBJ1-1; D perhaps matches TRBD1 (6 bases). The CDR3 totals 15 residues. V lost 3 bases and J 5 bases, leaving 17 bases between the germline ends. Germline CDR1 and CDR2: SGHRS and YFSETQ. This CDR3 reads CASSWATGQGTEAFF. CDR3 nucleotides: TGCGCCAGCAGCTGGGCAACAGGGCAAGGGACTGAAGCTTTCTTT.

The V gene is TRBV6-5, the J gene TRBJ2-7; a weak D match, TRBD1 (6 bases). Per the germline V gene, CDR1 is MNHEY and CDR2 is SVGAGI. The CDR3 contains 14 residues. The V end was cut by 0 bases, the J end by 1 base, with 7 bases between. CDR3 residues: CASSYSGTSYEQYF. DNA for the CDR3: TGTGCCAGCAGTTACTCGGGGACATCCTACGAGCAGTACTTC.

This rearrangement joins TRBV6-1 to TRBJ1-2; TRBD1 matches 8 bases. Germline V gene sequence: CDR1 MNHNS, CDR2 SASEGT. The CDR3 spans 13 residues. V gave up 4 bases and J gave up 3 bases; unmatched junction bases: 1. The CDR3 is CASSGTGYYGYTF. The CDR3 DNA follows: TGTGCCAGCAGTGGGACAGGGTACTATGGCTACACCTTC.

The rearrangement joins TRBV27 to TRBJ1-1; a weak D match, TRBD1 (5 bases). The CDR3 consists of 14 residues. Per germline, CDR1 MNHEY and CDR2 SMNVEV (reference sequence). V lost 4 bases to trimming and J lost 3 bases, with 12 bases between them. Here the CDR3 DNA reads TGTGCCAGCAGTTGGGACTGGAGGGACACTGAAGCTTTCTTT. This sequence encodes CASSWDWRDTEAFF.

This chain joins TRBV14 and TRBJ2-2, with TRBD2 matching 9 bases. From germline, CDR1 is SGHDN and CDR2 FVKESK. This CDR3 is built from 15 residues. Trimming removed 5 bases from V and 7 bases from J; junction bases left unmatched: 8. The DNA of the CDR3 is TGTGCCAGCAGCGAAATAGCGGGAGCGGGCGGGGAGCTGTTTTTT. Its protein product is CASSEIAGAGGELFF.

This clone has a single count. The chain uses TRBV15 and TRBJ2-3; D may correspond to TRBD1 or TRBD2 (5 bases each). V was pared by 5 bases and J by 4 bases, with 19 bases between. Germline lookup yields CDR1 LNHNV and CDR2 YYDKDF (reference sequence). This CDR3 comprises 16 residues. In DNA form, the CDR3 reads TGTGCCACCAGCGCTGCTGAGGGACGGGTGGCAGATACGCAGTATTTT. Its translation: CATSAAEGRVADTQYF.

The chain recombines TRBV6-1 with TRBJ1-4; D not certain. Germline V gene lookup returns CDR1 MNHNS and CDR2 SASEGT. Trimming removed 2 bases at V and 8 bases at J, with 15 bases between. The CDR3 consists of 15 residues. The CDR3 DNA sequence: TGTGCCAGCAGTGAACGCCCCTCCGTCACGGAAAAACTGTTTTTT. The encoded protein is CASSERPSVTEKLFF.

This rearrangement joins TRBV7-9 to TRBJ2-7, with D uncertain. CDR1 and CDR2 (germline): SEHNR, FQNEAQ (reference sequence). Trimming left V 5 bases short and J 1 base short, with 12 bases between. This CDR3 comprises 14 residues. As DNA, the CDR3 is TGTGCCAGCAGCACATCAAGAAAATCCTACGAGCAGTACTTC. This encodes CASSTSRKSYEQYF.

The chain recombines TRBV7-2 with TRBJ2-7; TRBD1 might be the D (6 bases). The CDR3 contains 15 residues. Germline V gives CDR1 SGHTA, CDR2 FQGNSA. V was cut by 1 base and J by 1 base, with 11 bases left in between. CDR3 residues: CASSLVVDRSYEQYF. The CDR3 DNA sequence: TGTGCCAGCAGCTTAGTAGTGGACAGATCCTACGAGCAGTACTTC.

V usage is TRBV4-2 and J usage is TRBJ1-3; tentative D call: TRBD1 (6 bases). This CDR3 contains 17 residues. V was pared by 0 bases and J by 2 bases, with 14 bases between. Looked up from germline, CDR1 is LGHNA and CDR2 is YNFKEQ. CDR3 nucleotides: TGTGCCAGCAGCCAAGATCCGACAGGCGGTGCTGGAAACACCATATATTTT. Protein product: CASSQDPTGGAGNTIYF.